This T cell receptor (beta chain) appears in the sequencing data of a study of CD8 T cells in ankylosing spondylitis. Trimming took 5 bases from V and 4 from J; bases not matched to a gene: 11. This CDR3 has 18 residues. Germline loops: CDR1 SNHLY, CDR2 FYNNEI. In TCRdb, the 5' RACE reads were re-called with MiXCR into one record per CDR3 protein. The top ten clones hold around 6.5% of a sample with about 240,000 distinct CDR3 sequences, roughly 10% of them seen once. Material: blood, either unsorted or a sorted T cell fraction (not recorded which). This chain joins TRBV2 and TRBJ2-1; TRBD2 aligns across 13 bases. This TCR was recovered from a male donor with ankylosing spondylitis or in good health (not recorded which). Here the CDR3 reads CASSPLGLAGTRYNEQFF. The CDR3 DNA reads as TGTGCCAGCAGTCCATTGGGACTAGCGGGAACGCGATACAATGAGCAGTTCTTC. The full variable domain, rest sourced from reference TRBV2 and TRBJ2-1, is EPEVTQTPSHQVTQMGQEVILRCVPISNHLYFYWYRQILGQKVEFLVSFYNNEISEKSEIFDDQFSVERPDGSNFTLKIRSTKLEDSAMYFCASSPLGLAGTRYNEQFFGPGTRLTVL.